The 6 T cell receptor beta chains listed next were all sequenced from one sample in a study of T cell repertoires in cytomegalovirus infection. In TCRdb, the reads were re-called with MiXCR into one record per CDR3 protein. This table has approximately 240,000 distinct CDR3 sequences, approximately 13% appearing once. The source material was PBMCs. Source of these receptors: a human donor in good health (CMV status not recorded). Some clones in this sample may be carry-over from other donors' samples.

Many counts were recorded for this clonotype. V usage is TRBV7-3 and J usage is TRBJ2-1; 9 bases align to TRBD2. CDR1 SGHTA and CDR2 FQGTGA come from the germline V gene. The CDR3 loop spans 15 amino acids. V dropped 2 bases and J dropped 8; count of bases not matched to a gene: 7. The CDR3 region is CASSLDSGSRDEQFF. The CDR3 nucleotides are TGTGCCAGCAGCTTAGATAGCGGGAGCCGTGATGAGCAGTTCTTC.

This clonotype was detected ten times or more. The V call is TRBV5-4, the J call TRBJ2-1; 10 bases line up with TRBD2. In germline, CDR1 is SGHNT, CDR2 YYREEE (reference sequence). Trimming removed 3 bases from V and 3 bases from J; junction bases left unmatched: 3. The CDR3 is made up of 15 amino acids. The DNA of the CDR3 is TGTGCCAGCAGCTCAAAGCGGGAGGGCTACAATGAGCAGTTCTTC. Amino acid sequence: CASSSKREGYNEQFF.

This clonotype came up many times. The chain links TRBV28 to TRBJ1-1; the match to TRBD1 covers 10 bases. CDR3 length: 14 residues. CDR1 is MDHEN, CDR2 SYDVKM, per germline. Unmatched junction bases numbered 7, after V lost 8 bases and J lost 4 bases. The CDR3: CASLSGTGVTEAFF. The CDR3 DNA sequence: TGTGCCAGCCTTTCCGGGACAGGGGTCACTGAAGCTTTCTTT.

This clonotype was picked up many times. The genes are TRBV7-3 and TRBJ2-1; 9 nucleotides agree with TRBD2. V dropped 5 bases and J dropped 4; count of bases not matched to a gene: 6. CDR3 length: 15 residues. The germline V gene has CDR1 SGHTA and CDR2 FQGTGA. This CDR3 reads CASSPSGLAYNEQFF. As DNA, the CDR3 is TGTGCCAGCAGCCCGTCGGGACTAGCTTACAATGAGCAGTTCTTC.

This rearrangement joins TRBV6-8 to TRBJ2-3, with a weak D call TRBD1 (6 bases). The V and J ends lost 5 bases and 0 bases respectively, with 15 bases between them. Germline values: CDR1 MNHGY, CDR2 SAAAGT. The CDR3 is 16 amino acids. In nucleotides, the CDR3 is TGTGCCAGCAGTCTCCTTGGACAGACTAGCACAGATACGCAGTATTTT. Protein product: CASSLLGQTSTDTQYF.

This clonotype came up a few times. This sequence may be a read error, since a much larger clone differs from it by one base. V usage is TRBV12-3 or TRBV12-4 and J usage is TRBJ2-7; D unclear. The length of the CDR3 is 11 residues. V was shortened by 6 bases and J by 5 bases, with 8 bases between the two germline ends. The chain's CDR3 is CASSRTHEQYF. CDR3 coding DNA: TGTGCCAGCAGCCGGACCCACGAGCAGTACTTC.